The source of this T cell receptor beta chain is a study of shared clonotypes between healthy human individuals. Germline loops: CDR1 LGHNA, CDR2 YNFKEQ. Trimming removed 0 bases at V and 4 bases at J, with 18 bases between. The CDR3 is 17 residues long. With unsorted samples, genomic DNA was obtained from tens of millions of PBMCs. This clone was seen a handful of times. The deep-level immunoSEQ assay was used. Scientists sequenced DNA from unsorted PBMC on ten immunoSEQ deep assay plates. Some clones are missing from TCRdb's copy, which holds only in-frame ones; the method was immunoSEQ multiplex PCR. The sample includes about half a million clones, 79% of them seen just once.

The sequencing sample was made of PBMCs. The rearrangement uses TRBV4-2 and TRBJ1-2; D perhaps matches TRBD1 (6 bases). This receptor was obtained from a woman aged 40-49 years in good health. Some clones in this sample may be carry-over from other donors' samples. The CDR3 DNA follows: TGTGCCAGCAGCCAAGATATCGGGGGCGGCCCGCGCTATGGCTACACCTTC. Translated: CASSQDIGGGPRYGYTF.